The rows below give T cell receptor beta chains drawn from one sample of a study of blood T cells in healthy people across ages. In TCRdb, the 5' RACE reads were re-called with MiXCR into one record per CDR3 protein. This table has 1,500,000 or so distinct CDR3 sequences, under 55% appearing once. The sample was blood. The receptor source for this set is a woman between 18 and 29 years old in good health. Both conserved end residues are part of each CDR3.

J: TRBJ2-3
V: TRBV21-1
CDR3: CASGRGSRHGDTQYF

J: TRBJ2-7
V: TRBV20-1
CDR3: CSARGWDRDYEQYF

J: TRBJ1-2
V: TRBV12-3/TRBV12-4
CDR3: CASTIRGTAIGYTF

J: TRBJ2-7
V: TRBV29-1
CDR3: CSVTRDAYEQYF

J: TRBJ2-1
V: TRBV4-3
CDR3: CASSEVRGPYNEQFF

J: TRBJ1-4
V: TRBV7-9
CDR3: CASSLTGTAREKLFF

J: TRBJ1-1
V: TRBV2
CDR3: CASSVGSWDTEAFF

J: TRBJ2-7
V: TRBV29-1
CDR3: CSVEWWGSEQYF

J: TRBJ1-2
V: TRBV19
CDR3: CASSITGYNYGYTF

J: .
V: TRBV12-3/TRBV12-4
CDR3: CASSIYGTGLYNEQYF

J: TRBJ1-4
V: TRBV20-1
CDR3: CSAIDGTGGEKLFF

J: TRBJ2-1
V: TRBV20-1
CDR3: CSALREREGFTYDEQFF

J: TRBJ2-7
V: TRBV5-1
CDR3: CASSKGTTATYEQYF

J: TRBJ2-3
V: TRBV20-1
CDR3: CSARDPSVRDTQYF

J: TRBJ2-1
V: TRBV15
CDR3: CATSRVAGSYNKQFF

J: TRBJ2-7
V: TRBV4-1
CDR3: CASSQVPAEMYEQYF

J: TRBJ2-1
V: TRBV3-1
CDR3: CASSQDLDYPTSEQFF

J: TRBJ2-1
V: TRBV7-9
CDR3: CASSVRDRDYNEQLF

J: TRBJ1-1
V: TRBV29-1
CDR3: CSARQHSGTEAFF

J: .
V: TRBV7-9
CDR3: CASSPVRSSSYNEQYF

J: .
V: TRBV6-5
CDR3: CASSHRADSCEQYF

J: TRBJ2-7
V: TRBV25-1
CDR3: CASRGYSYEQYF

J: TRBJ2-7
V: TRBV7-9
CDR3: CASSPNLGVYEQYF

J: TRBJ1-4
V: TRBV11-2
CDR3: CASSPEVQDRGGKLFF

J: TRBJ2-7
V: TRBV4-3
CDR3: CASSQDLVRGYEQYF

J: TRBJ2-3
V: TRBV6-6
CDR3: CASSYTSGTDTQYF

J: TRBJ1-5
V: TRBV12-3/TRBV12-4
CDR3: CASSLVVTGRSNQPQHF

J: TRBJ1-2
V: TRBV25-1
CDR3: CASSELLGDGTGGFWGYTF

J: TRBJ2-5
V: TRBV6-5
CDR3: CASSYLVGDNEQYF

J: TRBJ2-7
V: TRBV4-1
CDR3: CASSYGTSGEAYEQYF

J: TRBJ2-5
V: TRBV2
CDR3: CASREGPQYF

J: TRBJ2-3
V: TRBV4-2
CDR3: CASSQEVSGRKGTQYF

J: TRBJ1-4
V: TRBV4-3
CDR3: CASSQDLDRDIEKLFF